Below are 4 T cell receptor beta chains sequenced from a single sample in a study of blood T cell repertoires in COVID-19. TCRdb's table, derived via immunoSEQ multiplex PCR, lists solely in-frame clones and lacks some. The table lists approximately 250,000 clones, more than 75% of them singletons, with 5% to 7% in the top ten. The sequencing sample was made of peripheral blood. The source of these receptors is a woman older than 75 with COVID-19, enrolled during active disease.

This rearrangement joins TRBV6-5 to TRBJ2-2, with 10 bases lining up with TRBD2. The CDR3 extends over 16 amino acids. From germline, CDR1 is MNHEY and CDR2 SVGAGI. V lost 4 bases to trimming and J lost 4 bases; unmatched junction nucleotides: 6. The chain's CDR3 is CASSSGTSVGTGELFF. The CDR3, as DNA: TGTGCCAGCAGTTCCGGGACTAGCGTCGGCACCGGGGAGCTGTTTTTT.

CDR3 nucleotide sequence: TGTGCCAGCAGCTTGGCGGGGGCCAACGTCCTGACTTTC. Translating gives CASSLAGANVLTF. The V gene is TRBV5-4, the J gene TRBJ2-6; D is unclear. This CDR3 region has 13 residues. Per the germline V gene, CDR1 is SGHNT and CDR2 is YYREEE (reference sequence). The germline V and J ends were trimmed by 0 bases and 4 bases, with 2 bases remaining between them.

The chain is built from TRBV13 and TRBJ2-3, with D possibly matching TRBD1 (6 bases). This CDR3 comprises 14 residues. V was shortened by 6 bases and J by 3 bases, with 13 bases between the two germline ends. Per the germline V gene, CDR1 is PRHDT and CDR2 is FYEKMQ (reference sequence). The CDR3 reads CASSSTGKTDTQYF. In DNA form, the CDR3 reads TGTGCCAGCAGTTCCACAGGGAAAACAGATACGCAGTATTTT.

The chain joins TRBV5-1 to TRBJ2-5, with 9 bases fitting TRBD2. The CDR3 sequence is 14 residues long. The V and J ends lost 8 bases and 1 base, in that order; junction bases with no gene match: 6. Germline V gives CDR1 SGHRS, CDR2 YFSETQ. CDR3 nucleotide sequence: TGCGCCAGTCAGCGGGGGGCCCCCCAAGAGACCCAGTACTTC. It encodes CASQRGAPQETQYF. Combining the CDR3 with reference TRBV5-1 and TRBJ2-5 gives the whole variable domain KAGVTQTPRYLIKTRGQQVTLSCSPISGHRSVSWYQQTPGQGLQFLFEYFSETQRNKGNFPGRFSGRQFSNSRSEMNVSTLELGDSALYLCASQRGAPQETQYFGPGTRLLVL.